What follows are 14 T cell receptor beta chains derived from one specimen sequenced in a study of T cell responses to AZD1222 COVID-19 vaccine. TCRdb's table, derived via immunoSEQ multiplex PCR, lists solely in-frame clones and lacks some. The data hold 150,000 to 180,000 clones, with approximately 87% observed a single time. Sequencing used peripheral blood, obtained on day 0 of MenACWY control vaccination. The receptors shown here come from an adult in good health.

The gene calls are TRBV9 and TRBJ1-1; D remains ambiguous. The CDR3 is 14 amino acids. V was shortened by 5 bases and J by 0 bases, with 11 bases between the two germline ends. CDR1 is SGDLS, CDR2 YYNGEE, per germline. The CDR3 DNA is TGTGCCAGCAGTCCTAGGACCCTGAACACTGAAGCTTTCTTT. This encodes CASSPRTLNTEAFF.

The CDR3 DNA follows: TGTGCCAGCAGCCCCAGACCGGGACAGGGAGCTAGCACAGATACGCAGTATTTT. This sequence encodes CASSPRPGQGASTDTQYF. The rearrangement joins TRBV11-2 to TRBJ2-3, with 9 nucleotides matching TRBD1. The length of the CDR3 is 18 residues. CDR1 and CDR2 from the germline V gene are SGHAT and FQNNGV. The V and J ends lost 5 bases and 0 bases, in that order; junction bases with no gene match: 12.

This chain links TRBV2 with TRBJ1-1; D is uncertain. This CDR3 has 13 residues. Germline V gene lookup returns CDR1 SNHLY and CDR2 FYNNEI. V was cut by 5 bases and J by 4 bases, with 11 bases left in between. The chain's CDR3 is CASSFGPATEAFF. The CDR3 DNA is TGTGCCAGCAGTTTCGGACCGGCCACTGAAGCTTTCTTT.

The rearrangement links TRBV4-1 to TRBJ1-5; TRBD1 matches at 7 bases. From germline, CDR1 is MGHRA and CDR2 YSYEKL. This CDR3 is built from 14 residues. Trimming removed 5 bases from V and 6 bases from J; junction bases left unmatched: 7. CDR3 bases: TGCGCCAGCAGCGTCACAGGGGAAAGTCAGCCCCAGCATTTT. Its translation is CASSVTGESQPQHF.

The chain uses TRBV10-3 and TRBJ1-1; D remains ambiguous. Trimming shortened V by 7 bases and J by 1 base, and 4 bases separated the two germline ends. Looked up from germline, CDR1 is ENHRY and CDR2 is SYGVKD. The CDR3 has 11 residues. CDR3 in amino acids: CAINSNTEAFF. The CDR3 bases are TGTGCCATCAACTCGAACACTGAAGCTTTCTTT.

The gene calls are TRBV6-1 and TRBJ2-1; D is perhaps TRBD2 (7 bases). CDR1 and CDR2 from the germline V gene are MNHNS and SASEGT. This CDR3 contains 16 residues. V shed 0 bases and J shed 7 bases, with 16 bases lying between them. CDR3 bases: TGTGCCAGCAGTGAAGCACCGCAGGGGAGGGTAAATGAGCAGTTCTTC. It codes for CASSEAPQGRVNEQFF.

CDR3 in amino acids: CASSQVPGATYNSPLHF. The CDR3 region has the DNA TGTGCCAGCAGCCAAGTCCCAGGGGCAACCTATAATTCACCCCTCCACTTT. V is TRBV14 and J is TRBJ1-6, with D maybe TRBD1 (6 bases). The CDR3 is 17 amino acids. V lost 1 base to trimming and J lost 2 bases, with 12 bases between them. The germline V gene encodes CDR1 SGHDN and CDR2 FVKESK.

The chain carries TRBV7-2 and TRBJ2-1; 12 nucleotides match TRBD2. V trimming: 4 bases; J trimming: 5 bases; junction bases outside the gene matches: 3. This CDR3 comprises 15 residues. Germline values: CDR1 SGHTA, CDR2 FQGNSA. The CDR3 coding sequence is TGTGCCAGCAGCTCCAGACTAGCGGGGGACAATGAGCAGTTCTTC. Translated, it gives CASSSRLAGDNEQFF.

The CDR3 sequence is CASSRFWTSGSYEQYF. The CDR3 DNA reads as TGTGCCAGTAGTAGGTTTTGGACTAGCGGGAGTTACGAGCAGTACTTC. The V and J genes are TRBV19 and TRBJ2-7; TRBD2 agrees at 13 bases. Germline trimming cut 4 bases from V and 4 bases from J; bases unmatched to any gene: 7. CDR3 length equals 16 residues. The germline V gene encodes CDR1 LNHDA and CDR2 SQIVND (reference sequence). The variable domain in full, with the rest retrieved from reference TRBV19 and TRBJ2-7, is DGGITQSPKYLFRKEGQNVTLSCEQNLNHDAMYWYRQDPGQGLRLIYYSQIVNDFQKGDIAEGYSVSREKKESFPLTVTSAQKNPTAFYLCASSRFWTSGSYEQYFGPGTRLTVT.

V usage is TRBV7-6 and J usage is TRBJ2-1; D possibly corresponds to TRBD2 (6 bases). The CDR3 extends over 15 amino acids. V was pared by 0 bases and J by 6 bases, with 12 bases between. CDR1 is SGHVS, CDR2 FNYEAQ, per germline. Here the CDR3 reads CASSLAGGAFNEQFF. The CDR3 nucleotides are TGTGCCAGCAGCTTAGCGGGGGGAGCGTTCAATGAGCAGTTCTTC.

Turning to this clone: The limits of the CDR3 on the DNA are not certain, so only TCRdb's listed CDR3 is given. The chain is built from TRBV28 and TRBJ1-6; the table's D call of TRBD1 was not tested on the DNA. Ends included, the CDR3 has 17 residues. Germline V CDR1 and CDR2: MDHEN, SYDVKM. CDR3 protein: CASSSGQGAGYNSPLHF.

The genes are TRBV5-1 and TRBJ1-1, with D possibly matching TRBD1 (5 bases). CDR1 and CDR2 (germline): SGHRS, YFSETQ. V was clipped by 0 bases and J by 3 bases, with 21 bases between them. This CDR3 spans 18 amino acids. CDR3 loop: CASSLESTAASSYTEAFF. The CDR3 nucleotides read TGCGCCAGCAGCTTGGAGTCGACAGCAGCCTCGAGCTACACTGAAGCTTTCTTT.

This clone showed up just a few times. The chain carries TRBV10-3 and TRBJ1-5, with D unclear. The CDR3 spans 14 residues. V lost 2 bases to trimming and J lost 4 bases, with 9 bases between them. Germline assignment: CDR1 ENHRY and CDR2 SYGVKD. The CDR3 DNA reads TGTGCCATCAGTGAGCGGGCAGTTAATCAGCCCCAGCATTTT. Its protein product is CAISERAVNQPQHF.

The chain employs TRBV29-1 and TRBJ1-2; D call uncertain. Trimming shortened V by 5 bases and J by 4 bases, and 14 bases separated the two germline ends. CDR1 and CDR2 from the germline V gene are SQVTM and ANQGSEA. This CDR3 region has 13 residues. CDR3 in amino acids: CSVPDPGTYGYTF. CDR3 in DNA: TGCAGCGTTCCCGACCCGGGAACCTATGGCTACACCTTC.